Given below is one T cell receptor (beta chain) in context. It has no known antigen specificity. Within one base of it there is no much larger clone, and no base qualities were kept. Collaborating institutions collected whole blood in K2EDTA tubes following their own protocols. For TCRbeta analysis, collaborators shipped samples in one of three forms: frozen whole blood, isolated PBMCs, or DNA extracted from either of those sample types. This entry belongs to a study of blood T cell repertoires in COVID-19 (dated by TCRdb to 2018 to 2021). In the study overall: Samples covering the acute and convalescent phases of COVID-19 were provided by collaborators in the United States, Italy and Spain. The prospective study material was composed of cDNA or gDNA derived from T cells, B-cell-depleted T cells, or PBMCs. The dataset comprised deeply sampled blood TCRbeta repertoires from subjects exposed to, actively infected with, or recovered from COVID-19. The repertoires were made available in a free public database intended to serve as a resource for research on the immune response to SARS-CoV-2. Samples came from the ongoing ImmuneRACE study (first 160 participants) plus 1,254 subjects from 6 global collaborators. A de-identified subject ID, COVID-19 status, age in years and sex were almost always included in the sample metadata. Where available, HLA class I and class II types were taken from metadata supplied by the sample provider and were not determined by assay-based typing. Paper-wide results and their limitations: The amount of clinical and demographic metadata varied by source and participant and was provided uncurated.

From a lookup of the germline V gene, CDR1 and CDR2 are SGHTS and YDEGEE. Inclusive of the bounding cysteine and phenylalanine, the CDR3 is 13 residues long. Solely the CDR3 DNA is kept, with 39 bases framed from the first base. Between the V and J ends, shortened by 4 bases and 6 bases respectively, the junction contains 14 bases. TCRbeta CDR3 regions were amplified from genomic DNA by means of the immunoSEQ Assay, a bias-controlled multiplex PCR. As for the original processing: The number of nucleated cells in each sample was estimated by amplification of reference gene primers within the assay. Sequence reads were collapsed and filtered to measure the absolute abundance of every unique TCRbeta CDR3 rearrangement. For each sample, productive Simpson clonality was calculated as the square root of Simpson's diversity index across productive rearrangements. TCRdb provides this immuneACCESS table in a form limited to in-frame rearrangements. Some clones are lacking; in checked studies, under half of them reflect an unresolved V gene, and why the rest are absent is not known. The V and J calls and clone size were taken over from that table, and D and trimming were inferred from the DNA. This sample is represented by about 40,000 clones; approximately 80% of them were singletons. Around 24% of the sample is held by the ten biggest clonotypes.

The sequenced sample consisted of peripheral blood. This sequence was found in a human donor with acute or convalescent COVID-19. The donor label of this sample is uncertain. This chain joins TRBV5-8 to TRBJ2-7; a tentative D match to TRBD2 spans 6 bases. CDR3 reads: CASSRGSRGEQYF. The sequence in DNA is TGTGCCAGCAGCCGGGGGTCCCGCGGCGAGCAGTACTTC.